The rows below give T cell receptor beta chains drawn from one sample of a study of OX40 agonist ivuxolimab in advanced cancers. Some clones are missing from TCRdb's copy, which holds only in-frame ones; the method was immunoSEQ multiplex PCR. The sample has 65,000 to 80,000 clones, about 89% seen once. The sample here was CD4+ or CD8+ T cells sorted from blood, taken in a trial of the OX40 agonist ivuxolimab. Receptors originate from an adult with an advanced solid tumor such as melanoma, head and neck, liver or kidney cancer. The CDR3 runs from the conserved cysteine through the conserved F or W. Each record gives: V gene, D gene, J gene, clone size, CDR3 DNA, CDR3 protein. A D gene is named only where the DNA matches it firmly. Part of the rows lack a size; the others show once, few, many or a class for expanded clones.

v_gene: TRBV7-9
d_gene: NA
j_gene: TRBJ2-4
abundance: NA
CDR3nt: TGTGCCAGCAGCTTAGGGCCAGCAGGGAACATTCAGTACTTC
CDR3aa: CASSLGPAGNIQYF

v_gene: TRBV9
d_gene: TRBD2
j_gene: TRBJ2-7
abundance: once
CDR3nt: TGTGCCAGCAGCGCCCTATTTGGGGCGGGAGTCAGTGAGCAGTACTTC
CDR3aa: CASSALFGAGVSEQYF

v_gene: TRBV5-1
d_gene: NA
j_gene: TRBJ2-1
abundance: NA
CDR3nt: TGCGCCAGCAGCTTGGAAGGGTTTGAGCAGTTCTTC
CDR3aa: CASSLEGFEQFF

v_gene: TRBV5-4
d_gene: NA
j_gene: TRBJ1-2
abundance: NA
CDR3nt: TGTGCCAGCAGCTTGGGGGGTGGGGCAACTAACTATGGCTACACCTTC
CDR3aa: CASSLGGGATNYGYTF

v_gene: TRBV7-9
d_gene: TRBD2
j_gene: TRBJ2-1
abundance: NA
CDR3nt: TGTGCCAGCAGCTTATGGTTAGCGGGAGGTCTCAATGAGCAGTTCTTC
CDR3aa: CASSLWLAGGLNEQFF

v_gene: TRBV29-1
d_gene: NA
j_gene: TRBJ2-7
abundance: NA
CDR3nt: TGCAGCGTTGCGGGACACTTGAGCTCCTACGAGCAGTACTTC
CDR3aa: CSVAGHLSSYEQYF

v_gene: TRBV5-4
d_gene: NA
j_gene: TRBJ1-4
abundance: NA
CDR3nt: TGTGCCAGCAGTCACGGCGCAAGTAATGAAAAACTGTTTTTT
CDR3aa: CASSHGASNEKLFF

v_gene: TRBV27
d_gene: TRBD2
j_gene: TRBJ2-2
abundance: NA
CDR3nt: TGTGCCAGCAGCCCCACAAGACTAGCGGGAGTGGGCACCGGGGAGCTGTTTTTT
CDR3aa: CASSPTRLAGVGTGELFF

v_gene: TRBV5-1
d_gene: TRBD2
j_gene: TRBJ2-5
abundance: NA
CDR3nt: TGCGCCAGCAGCTTAGGAACCGGGACTAGCGGGAGTGGAGAGACCCAGTACTTC
CDR3aa: CASSLGTGTSGSGETQYF

v_gene: TRBV5-5
d_gene: TRBD1
j_gene: TRBJ2-7
abundance: NA
CDR3nt: TGTGCCAGCTTCCGACAGGGGGCGGACGAGCAGTACTTC
CDR3aa: CASFRQGADEQYF

v_gene: TRBV9
d_gene: TRBD1
j_gene: TRBJ1-4
abundance: NA
CDR3nt: TGTGCCAGCAGCCCGGATGGACAGGGAGGTGAAAAACTGTTTTTT
CDR3aa: CASSPDGQGGEKLFF

v_gene: TRBV6-4
d_gene: TRBD1
j_gene: TRBJ2-2
abundance: NA
CDR3nt: TGTGCCAGCAAGACAGGGGCGTACACCGGGGAGCTGTTTTTT
CDR3aa: CASKTGAYTGELFF

v_gene: TRBV13
d_gene: TRBD2
j_gene: TRBJ2-1
abundance: few
CDR3nt: TGTGCCAGCAGCTTAGTACTAGCGGAGGACGGGGGGCGGACCTACAATGAGCAGTTCTTC
CDR3aa: CASSLVLAEDGGRTYNEQFF

v_gene: TRBV25-1
d_gene: NA
j_gene: TRBJ2-7
abundance: NA
CDR3nt: TGTGCCAGCAGTGGCTCCAGGGGGGGGCGTAGGGTCGAGCAGTACTTC
CDR3aa: CASSGSRGGRRVEQYF

v_gene: TRBV29-1
d_gene: NA
j_gene: TRBJ1-1
abundance: NA
CDR3nt: TGCAGCGGCATGAACACTGAAGCTTTCTTT
CDR3aa: CSGMNTEAFF

v_gene: TRBV5-4
d_gene: TRBD1
j_gene: TRBJ2-7
abundance: NA
CDR3nt: TGTGCCAGCAGCACGCAGGGACAGGGGAGTCCCTACGAGCAGTACTTC
CDR3aa: CASSTQGQGSPYEQYF

v_gene: TRBV27
d_gene: NA
j_gene: TRBJ2-5
abundance: NA
CDR3nt: TGTGCCAGCAGGCCGTTCGTGGACTCCACCAGTAAGGCCCAGTACTTC
CDR3aa: CASRPFVDSTSKAQYF

v_gene: TRBV4-1
d_gene: TRBD2
j_gene: TRBJ2-1
abundance: NA
CDR3nt: TGCGCCAGCAGCCAAGATTTGGATAGCGGGGGCTACAATGAGCAGTTCTTC
CDR3aa: CASSQDLDSGGYNEQFF

v_gene: TRBV11-1
d_gene: TRBD1
j_gene: TRBJ2-7
abundance: NA
CDR3nt: TGTGCCAGCAGCTCCCGGGACAGTACCTACGAGCAGTACTTC
CDR3aa: CASSSRDSTYEQYF

v_gene: TRBV11-2
d_gene: TRBD1
j_gene: TRBJ2-1
abundance: NA
CDR3nt: TGTGCCAGCAGCAGGACAGGGATCCCCTACAATGAGCAGTTCTTC
CDR3aa: CASSRTGIPYNEQFF

v_gene: TRBV9
d_gene: NA
j_gene: TRBJ2-5
abundance: NA
CDR3nt: TGTGCCAGCAGCGTATGGGGGCAAGAGACCCAGTACTTC
CDR3aa: CASSVWGQETQYF

v_gene: TRBV19
d_gene: NA
j_gene: TRBJ2-1
abundance: NA
CDR3nt: TGTGCCAGTGGATACAATGAGCAGTTCTTC
CDR3aa: CASGYNEQFF

v_gene: TRBV10-3
d_gene: TRBD2
j_gene: TRBJ2-7
abundance: NA
CDR3nt: TGTGCCATCAGTGCAGACTTTTCCGGGACTAGCGGGAGCTACGAGCAGTACTTC
CDR3aa: CAISADFSGTSGSYEQYF

v_gene: TRBV9
d_gene: NA
j_gene: TRBJ1-5
abundance: NA
CDR3nt: TGTGCCAGCAGCGTAGGGCAGGGCAATCAGCCCCAGCATTTT
CDR3aa: CASSVGQGNQPQHF

v_gene: TRBV19
d_gene: NA
j_gene: TRBJ1-2
abundance: NA
CDR3nt: TGTGCCAGTAGTACTCGGACTCAGGGCTACACCTTC
CDR3aa: CASSTRTQGYTF

v_gene: TRBV5-5
d_gene: NA
j_gene: TRBJ1-2
abundance: NA
CDR3nt: TGTGCCAGCAGCTTGGACGCGGGGGCCGGGCATGGCTACACCTTC
CDR3aa: CASSLDAGAGHGYTF

v_gene: TRBV7-3
d_gene: TRBD2
j_gene: TRBJ2-3
abundance: NA
CDR3nt: TGTGCCAGCAGCCAAGGCGGCGGGAGGGAAAGCACAGATACGCAGTATTTT
CDR3aa: CASSQGGGRESTDTQYF

v_gene: TRBV19
d_gene: NA
j_gene: TRBJ1-3
abundance: NA
CDR3nt: TGTGCCAGTAGCCAGTTCTCTGGAAACACCATATATTTT
CDR3aa: CASSQFSGNTIYF

v_gene: TRBV5-1
d_gene: NA
j_gene: TRBJ2-5
abundance: NA
CDR3nt: TGCGCCAGCAGCGTCATTATTAGTCGAGAGACCCAGTACTTC
CDR3aa: CASSVIISRETQYF

v_gene: TRBV14
d_gene: NA
j_gene: TRBJ2-7
abundance: NA
CDR3nt: TGTGCCAGCAGCCCGACGGGACTCCGACCGAGGGAGCAGTACTTC
CDR3aa: CASSPTGLRPREQYF

v_gene: TRBV5-1
d_gene: TRBD1
j_gene: TRBJ1-1
abundance: NA
CDR3nt: TGCGCCAGCAGCTTTTCAGGGGGCACTGAAGCTTTCTTT
CDR3aa: CASSFSGGTEAFF

v_gene: TRBV30
d_gene: NA
j_gene: TRBJ2-7
abundance: NA
CDR3nt: TGTGCCTGGAGTGTTAACAGGGCCTACGAGCAGTACTTC
CDR3aa: CAWSVNRAYEQYF

v_gene: TRBV15
d_gene: TRBD2
j_gene: TRBJ2-7
abundance: NA
CDR3nt: TGTGCCACGAACCTCGGGGGGACCTCCTACGAGCAGTACTTC
CDR3aa: CATNLGGTSYEQYF

v_gene: TRBV6-1
d_gene: NA
j_gene: TRBJ2-7
abundance: NA
CDR3nt: TGTGCCAGCAGTTTCACAGACAGTACCTCCTACGAGCAGTACTTC
CDR3aa: CASSFTDSTSYEQYF

v_gene: TRBV6-5
d_gene: TRBD2
j_gene: TRBJ2-7
abundance: NA
CDR3nt: TGTGCCAGCAGCCGGACTAGCGGGAGGTCCTACGAGCAGTACTTC
CDR3aa: CASSRTSGRSYEQYF

v_gene: TRBV28
d_gene: TRBD1
j_gene: TRBJ2-4
abundance: NA
CDR3nt: TGTGCCACCAACCCCTCCAGGGGGAGCGTAAACATTCAGTACTTC
CDR3aa: CATNPSRGSVNIQYF

v_gene: TRBV5-1
d_gene: TRBD1
j_gene: TRBJ1-2
abundance: NA
CDR3nt: TGCGCCAGCAGCTTGGGACAGGGGAACTATGGCTACACCTTC
CDR3aa: CASSLGQGNYGYTF

v_gene: TRBV19
d_gene: NA
j_gene: TRBJ2-2
abundance: NA
CDR3nt: TGTGCCAGTAGTACCACAGGCCTCACCGGGGAGCTGTTTTTT
CDR3aa: CASSTTGLTGELFF

v_gene: TRBV6-5
d_gene: NA
j_gene: TRBJ2-1
abundance: NA
CDR3nt: TGTGCCAGCAGCCTAACTACAGGTAATGAGCAGTTCTTC
CDR3aa: CASSLTTGNEQFF

v_gene: TRBV29-1
d_gene: TRBD1
j_gene: TRBJ2-5
abundance: NA
CDR3nt: TGCAGCGGTGACAGGGCTGGAGAGACCCAGTACTTC
CDR3aa: CSGDRAGETQYF

v_gene: TRBV6-6
d_gene: NA
j_gene: TRBJ2-6
abundance: NA
CDR3nt: TGTGCCACCCTGGCAGGGCCACTCCCCGGGGCCAACGTCCTGACTTTC
CDR3aa: CATLAGPLPGANVLTF

v_gene: TRBV6-7
d_gene: TRBD1
j_gene: TRBJ1-2
abundance: NA
CDR3nt: TGTGCCAGCAGTCCGGGACAGGAGTTCTATGGCTACACCTTC
CDR3aa: CASSPGQEFYGYTF

v_gene: TRBV7-2
d_gene: NA
j_gene: TRBJ2-1
abundance: few
CDR3nt: TGTGCCAGCAGCTCGGCGCCGGGAGTACAGAATGAGCAGTTCTTC
CDR3aa: CASSSAPGVQNEQFF

v_gene: TRBV2
d_gene: TRBD2
j_gene: TRBJ2-1
abundance: NA
CDR3nt: TGTGCCAGCAGTGGTAGCGGGAGTCGCTCCTACAATGAGCAGTTCTTC
CDR3aa: CASSGSGSRSYNEQFF

v_gene: TRBV6-1
d_gene: NA
j_gene: TRBJ1-5
abundance: NA
CDR3nt: TGTGCCAGCAGTACAAATAGCAATCAGCCCCAGCATTTT
CDR3aa: CASSTNSNQPQHF

v_gene: TRBV9
d_gene: TRBD1
j_gene: TRBJ1-2
abundance: NA
CDR3nt: TGTGCCAGCAGCGCACAGGGGTACTATGGCTACACCTTC
CDR3aa: CASSAQGYYGYTF

v_gene: TRBV19
d_gene: NA
j_gene: TRBJ2-7
abundance: NA
CDR3nt: TGTGCCAGTAGTATCATGGCAGGGTCCCACGAGCAGTACTTC
CDR3aa: CASSIMAGSHEQYF

v_gene: TRBV7-3
d_gene: TRBD1
j_gene: TRBJ2-1
abundance: NA
CDR3nt: TGTGCCAGCAGCCGGGGTGGGACAGGGAGTGGCAATGAGCAGTTCTTC
CDR3aa: CASSRGGTGSGNEQFF

v_gene: TRBV14
d_gene: NA
j_gene: TRBJ1-1
abundance: NA
CDR3nt: TGTGCCACCAAATACAAGTTTAACACTGAAGCTTTCTTT
CDR3aa: CATKYKFNTEAFF

v_gene: TRBV7-8
d_gene: NA
j_gene: TRBJ2-1
abundance: once
CDR3nt: TGTGCCAGCAGCTTCGTATTTAGCTCCTACAATGAGCAGTTCTTC
CDR3aa: CASSFVFSSYNEQFF

v_gene: TRBV15
d_gene: NA
j_gene: TRBJ2-2
abundance: NA
CDR3nt: TGTGCCACCCGGGACTCTTACACCGGGGAGCTGTTTTTT
CDR3aa: CATRDSYTGELFF

v_gene: TRBV5-8
d_gene: NA
j_gene: TRBJ2-3
abundance: NA
CDR3nt: TGTGCCAGCAGCTTGGCGGGGATAGATACGCAGTATTTT
CDR3aa: CASSLAGIDTQYF

v_gene: TRBV2
d_gene: NA
j_gene: TRBJ2-2
abundance: NA
CDR3nt: TGTGCCAGCAGTGAAGACGGCAGGTTAAACACCGGGGAGCTGTTTTTT
CDR3aa: CASSEDGRLNTGELFF

v_gene: TRBV5-1
d_gene: NA
j_gene: TRBJ2-5
abundance: NA
CDR3nt: TGCGCCAGCAGCTTGGCTCCGAGGGAGACCCAGTACTTC
CDR3aa: CASSLAPRETQYF

v_gene: TRBV2
d_gene: NA
j_gene: TRBJ2-7
abundance: NA
CDR3nt: TGTGCCAGCACTCGGGGAAGGCGCGAGCAGTACTTC
CDR3aa: CASTRGRREQYF